This TCR beta chain emerged from a study of cytomegalovirus exposure and HLA in healthy donors. In this sample, this clone turned up once. What it recognizes is unknown. 60 Vbeta and 13 Jbeta primers were used in PCR. Sequencing used immunoSEQ multiplex PCR; TCRdb keeps in-frame clones, though not all of them. The table lists roughly 150,000 clones, 80% to 85% of them singletons. Findings and caveats of the study: Analysis performed later showed TCR beta chains linked to HLA being more clonally expanded than equally common others.

The source material was PBMCs. The receptor was derived from a male donor in good health and CMV-seronegative.

CDR3 nucleotides: TGTGCCAGCAGCGTAGACGGGAGGGAGGCCTACAATGAGCAGTTCTTC. Amino acids: CASSVDGREAYNEQFF. This chain uses TRBV9 with TRBJ2-1, with 8 positions matching TRBD2. Germline loops: CDR1 SGDLS, CDR2 YYNGEE. With 0 bases clipped from V and 2 bases from J, the junction kept 4 bases outside the gene matches. This CDR3 comprises 16 residues.